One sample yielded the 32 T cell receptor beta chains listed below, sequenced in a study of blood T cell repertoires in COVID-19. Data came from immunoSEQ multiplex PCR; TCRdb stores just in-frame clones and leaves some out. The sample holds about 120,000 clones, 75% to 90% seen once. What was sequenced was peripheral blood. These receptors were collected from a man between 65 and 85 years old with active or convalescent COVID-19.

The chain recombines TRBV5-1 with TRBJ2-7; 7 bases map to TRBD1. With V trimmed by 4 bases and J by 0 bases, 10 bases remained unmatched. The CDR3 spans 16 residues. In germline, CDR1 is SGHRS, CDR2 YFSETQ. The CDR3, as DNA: TGCGCCAGCAGCATAGCCCCGGGACAGAGCTCCTACGAGCAGTACTTC. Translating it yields CASSIAPGQSSYEQYF.

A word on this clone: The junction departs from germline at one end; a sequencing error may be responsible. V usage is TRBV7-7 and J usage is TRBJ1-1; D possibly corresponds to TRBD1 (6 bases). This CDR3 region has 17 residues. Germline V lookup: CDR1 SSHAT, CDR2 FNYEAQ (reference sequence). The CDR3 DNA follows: TGTGCTAGCAGCTTAAAAACAGGGAGTCACCCGAACACTGAAGCTTTCTTT. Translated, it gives CASSLKTGSHPNTEAFF.

The CDR3 spells CASSYRDSFIANYGYTF. CDR3 coding DNA: TGTGCCAGCAGCTACCGGGACAGCTTTATAGCTAACTATGGCTACACCTTC. The chain employs TRBV21-1 and TRBJ1-2; the table assigns TRBD1, which was not confirmed against the DNA. TRBV21-1 is a listed pseudogene. This CDR3 comprises 17 residues.

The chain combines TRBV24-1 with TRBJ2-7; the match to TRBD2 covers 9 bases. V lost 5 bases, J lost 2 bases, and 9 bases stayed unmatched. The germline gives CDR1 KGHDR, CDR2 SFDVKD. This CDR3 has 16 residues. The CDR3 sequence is CATSGQSAGGPYEQYF. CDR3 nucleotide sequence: TGTGCCACCAGTGGCCAGTCAGCGGGAGGCCCCTACGAGCAGTACTTC.

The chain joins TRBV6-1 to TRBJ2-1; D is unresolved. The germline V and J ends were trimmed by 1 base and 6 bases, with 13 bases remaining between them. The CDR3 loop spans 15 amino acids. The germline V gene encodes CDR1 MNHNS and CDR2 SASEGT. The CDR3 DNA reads TGTGCCAGCAGTGAAGATCTAGGAAGCAGCAATGAGCAGTTCTTC. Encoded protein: CASSEDLGSSNEQFF.

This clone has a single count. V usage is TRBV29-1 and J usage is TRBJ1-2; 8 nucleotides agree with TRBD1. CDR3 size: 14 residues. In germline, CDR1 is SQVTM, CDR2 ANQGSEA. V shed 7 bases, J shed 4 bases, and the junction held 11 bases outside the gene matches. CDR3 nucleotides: TGCAGCGCCCAAAAAGACAGGGGAGGCTATGGCTACACCTTC. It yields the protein CSAQKDRGGYGYTF.

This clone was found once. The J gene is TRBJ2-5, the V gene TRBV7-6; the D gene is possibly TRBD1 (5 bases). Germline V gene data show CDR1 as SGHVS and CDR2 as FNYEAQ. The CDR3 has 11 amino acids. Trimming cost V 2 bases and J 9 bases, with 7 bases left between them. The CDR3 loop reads CASSLQGPQYF. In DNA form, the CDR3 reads TGTGCCAGCAGCTTACAGGGTCCCCAGTACTTC.

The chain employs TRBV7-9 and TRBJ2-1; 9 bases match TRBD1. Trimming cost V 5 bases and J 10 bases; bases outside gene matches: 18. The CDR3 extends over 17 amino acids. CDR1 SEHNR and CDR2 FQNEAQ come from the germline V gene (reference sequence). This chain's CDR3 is CASSPGTPGTGSGEQFF. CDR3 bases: TGTGCCAGCAGCCCGGGGACTCCCGGGACAGGGTCGGGAGAGCAGTTCTTC.

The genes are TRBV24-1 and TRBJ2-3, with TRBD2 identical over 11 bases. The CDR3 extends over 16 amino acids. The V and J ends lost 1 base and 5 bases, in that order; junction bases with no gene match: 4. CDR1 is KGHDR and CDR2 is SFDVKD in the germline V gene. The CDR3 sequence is CATSDFTSGSGDTQYF. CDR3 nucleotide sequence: TGTGCCACCAGTGATTTTACTAGCGGGAGTGGAGATACGCAGTATTTT.

The CDR3 region is CASSMIRQGKYEQYF. As DNA, the CDR3 is TGTGCCAGTAGTATGATTCGACAGGGAAAGTACGAGCAGTACTTC. This chain connects TRBV19 to TRBJ2-7; TRBD1 matches 7 bases. This CDR3 contains 15 residues. Germline loops: CDR1 LNHDA, CDR2 SQIVND (reference sequence). The J segment lost 4 bases and the V segment lost 3 bases, leaving 9 bases of the junction unmatched.

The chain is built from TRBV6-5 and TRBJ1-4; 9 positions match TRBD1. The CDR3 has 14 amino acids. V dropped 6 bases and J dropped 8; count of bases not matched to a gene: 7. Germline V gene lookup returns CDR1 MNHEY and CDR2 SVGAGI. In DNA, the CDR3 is TGTGCCAGCAGGATGACAGGGGGATACGAAAAACTGTTTTTT. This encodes CASRMTGGYEKLFF.

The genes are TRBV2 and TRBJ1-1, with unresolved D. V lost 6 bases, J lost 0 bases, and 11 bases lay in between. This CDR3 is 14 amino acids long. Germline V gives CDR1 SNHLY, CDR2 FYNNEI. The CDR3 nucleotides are TGTGCCAGCAGCCATGACTGGATGAACACTGAAGCTTTCTTT. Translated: CASSHDWMNTEAFF.

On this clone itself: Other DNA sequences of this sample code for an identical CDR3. CDR3 sequence: CASSVKGGTEAFF. CDR3 DNA sequence: TGTGCCAGCAGCGTAAAGGGAGGCACTGAAGCTTTCTTT. The rearrangement links TRBV9 to TRBJ1-1, with D unresolved. V lost 1 base and J 4 bases, leaving 8 bases between the germline ends. The CDR3 consists of 13 residues. Germline values: CDR1 SGDLS, CDR2 YYNGEE.

The CDR3 DNA is TGTGCCAGCAGTCAGACAGTCTCTGGAAACACCATATATTTT. Translating gives CASSQTVSGNTIYF. This chain joins TRBV6-6 and TRBJ1-3; the D gene is possibly TRBD1 (5 bases). The V gene lost 5 bases and the J gene lost 0 bases, with 8 bases spanning the gap. The CDR3 runs 14 residues. CDR1 is MNHNY, CDR2 SVGAGI, per germline (reference sequence).

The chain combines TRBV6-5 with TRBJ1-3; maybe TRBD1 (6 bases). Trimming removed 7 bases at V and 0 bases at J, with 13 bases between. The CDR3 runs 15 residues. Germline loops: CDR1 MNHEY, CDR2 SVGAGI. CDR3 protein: CASNSDSLSGNTIYF. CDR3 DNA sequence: TGTGCCAGCAACTCGGACAGCCTCTCTGGAAACACCATATATTTT.

CDR3 bases: TGTGCCAGCTCACTTAGTCGCGACAGGGACTACAATGAGCAGTTCTTC. This encodes CASSLSRDRDYNEQFF. V and J are TRBV18 and TRBJ2-1; 7 nucleotides match TRBD1. Germline values: CDR1 KGHSH, CDR2 LQKENI. The junction had 9 bases not matched to a gene; V was cut back by 4 bases and J by 3 bases. This CDR3 contains 16 residues.

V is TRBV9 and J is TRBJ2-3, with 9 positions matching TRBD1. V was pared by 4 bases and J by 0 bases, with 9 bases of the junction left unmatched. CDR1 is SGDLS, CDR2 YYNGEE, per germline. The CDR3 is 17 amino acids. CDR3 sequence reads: CASSPRGTGTSTDTQYF. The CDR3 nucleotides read TGTGCCAGCAGCCCCCGGGGGACAGGGACTAGCACAGATACGCAGTATTTT.

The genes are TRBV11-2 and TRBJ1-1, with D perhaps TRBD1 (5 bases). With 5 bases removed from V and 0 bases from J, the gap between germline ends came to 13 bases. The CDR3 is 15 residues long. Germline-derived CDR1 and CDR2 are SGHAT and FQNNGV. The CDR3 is CASSPGIGLNTEAFF. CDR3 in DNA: TGTGCCAGCAGCCCAGGGATAGGTTTGAACACTGAAGCTTTCTTT. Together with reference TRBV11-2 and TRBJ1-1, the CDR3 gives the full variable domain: EAGVAQSPRYKIIEKRQSVAFWCNPISGHATLYWYQQILGQGPKLLIQFQNNGVVDDSQLPKDRFSAERLKGVDSTLKIQPAKLEDSAVYLCASSPGIGLNTEAFFGQGTRLTVV.

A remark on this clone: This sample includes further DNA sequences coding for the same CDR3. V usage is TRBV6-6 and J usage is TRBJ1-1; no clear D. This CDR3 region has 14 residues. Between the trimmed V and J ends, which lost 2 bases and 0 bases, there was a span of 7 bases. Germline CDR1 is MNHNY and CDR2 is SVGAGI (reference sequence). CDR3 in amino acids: CASSYPEMNTEAFF. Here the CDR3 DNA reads TGTGCCAGCAGTTACCCCGAGATGAACACTGAAGCTTTCTTT.

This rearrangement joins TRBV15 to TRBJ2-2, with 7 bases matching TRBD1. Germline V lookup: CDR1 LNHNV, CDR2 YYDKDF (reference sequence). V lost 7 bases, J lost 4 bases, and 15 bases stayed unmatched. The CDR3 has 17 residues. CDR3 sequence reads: CATNQGTGAVSTGELFF. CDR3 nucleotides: TGTGCCACCAACCAGGGTACAGGGGCGGTAAGCACCGGGGAGCTGTTTTTT.

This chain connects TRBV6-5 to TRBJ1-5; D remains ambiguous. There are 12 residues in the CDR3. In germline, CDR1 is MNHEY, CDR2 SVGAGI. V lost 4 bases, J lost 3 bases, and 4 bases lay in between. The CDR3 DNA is TGTGCCAGCAGTTCGTTCAATCAGCCCCAGCATTTT. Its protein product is CASSSFNQPQHF.

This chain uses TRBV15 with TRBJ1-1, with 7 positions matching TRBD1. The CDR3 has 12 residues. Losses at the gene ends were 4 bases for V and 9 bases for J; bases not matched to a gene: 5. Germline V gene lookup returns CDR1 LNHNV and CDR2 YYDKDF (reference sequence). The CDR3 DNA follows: TGTGCCACCAGCATACCAGGGGGGCAAGCTTTCTTT. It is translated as CATSIPGGQAFF.

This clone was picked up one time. The CDR3 is CASLGKCLTNYGYTF. As DNA, the CDR3 is TGTGCCAGCCTCGGTAAGTGTTTGACTAACTATGGCTACACCTTC. The V call is TRBV21-1, the J call TRBJ1-2. TRBV21-1 is flagged as a pseudogene. The CDR3 loop spans 15 amino acids.

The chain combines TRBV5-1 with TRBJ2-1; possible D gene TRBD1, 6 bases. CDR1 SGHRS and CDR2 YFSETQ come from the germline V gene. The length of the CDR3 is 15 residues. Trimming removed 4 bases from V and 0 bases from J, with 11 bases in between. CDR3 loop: CASSPDRSSYNEQFF. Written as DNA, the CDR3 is TGCGCCAGCAGCCCTGACAGGAGCTCCTACAATGAGCAGTTCTTC.

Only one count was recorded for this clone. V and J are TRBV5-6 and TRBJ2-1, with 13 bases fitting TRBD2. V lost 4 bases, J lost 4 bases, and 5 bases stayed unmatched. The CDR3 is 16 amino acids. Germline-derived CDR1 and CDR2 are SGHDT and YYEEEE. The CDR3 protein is CASSILAGGEYNEQFF. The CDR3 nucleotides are TGTGCCAGCAGCATACTAGCGGGAGGGGAGTACAATGAGCAGTTCTTC.

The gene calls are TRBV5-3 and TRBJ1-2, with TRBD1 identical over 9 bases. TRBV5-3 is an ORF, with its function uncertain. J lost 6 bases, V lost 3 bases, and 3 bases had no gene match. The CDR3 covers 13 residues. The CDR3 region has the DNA TGTGCCAGAAGCTCACAGGGGGCGGATGGCTACACCTTC. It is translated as CARSSQGADGYTF.

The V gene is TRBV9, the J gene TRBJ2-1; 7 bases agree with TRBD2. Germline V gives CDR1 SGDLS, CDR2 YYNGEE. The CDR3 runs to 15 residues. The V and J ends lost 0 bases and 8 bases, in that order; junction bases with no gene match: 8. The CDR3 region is CASSVGGRSVDEQFF. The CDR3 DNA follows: TGTGCCAGCAGCGTAGGCGGGAGATCAGTCGATGAGCAGTTCTTC.

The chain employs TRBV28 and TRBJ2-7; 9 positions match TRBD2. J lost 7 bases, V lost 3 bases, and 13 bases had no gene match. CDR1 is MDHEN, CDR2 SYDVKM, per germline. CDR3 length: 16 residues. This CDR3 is CASSFPFAGGPGEQYF. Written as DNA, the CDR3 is TGTGCCAGCAGTTTCCCCTTTGCGGGAGGGCCTGGGGAGCAGTACTTC.

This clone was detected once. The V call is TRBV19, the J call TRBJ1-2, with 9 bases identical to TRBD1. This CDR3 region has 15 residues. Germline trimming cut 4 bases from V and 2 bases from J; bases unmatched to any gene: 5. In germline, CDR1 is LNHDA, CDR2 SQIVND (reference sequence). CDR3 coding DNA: TGTGCCAGTAGTAGGGGACAGGGCAGGAACTATGGCTACACCTTC. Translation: CASSRGQGRNYGYTF.

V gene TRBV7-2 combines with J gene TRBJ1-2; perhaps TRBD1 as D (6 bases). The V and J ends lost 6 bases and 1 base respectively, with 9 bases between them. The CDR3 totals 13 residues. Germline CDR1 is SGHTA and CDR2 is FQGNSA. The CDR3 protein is CASSAGDNYGYTF. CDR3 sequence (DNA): TGTGCCAGCAGTGCAGGGGATAACTATGGCTACACCTTC.

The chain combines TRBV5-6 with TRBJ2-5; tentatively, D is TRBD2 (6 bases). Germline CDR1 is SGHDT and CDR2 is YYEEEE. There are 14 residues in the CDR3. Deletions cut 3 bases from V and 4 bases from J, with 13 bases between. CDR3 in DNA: TGTGCCAGCAGCTCACAGGTGGGGGGAGAGACCCAGTACTTC. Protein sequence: CASSSQVGGETQYF.

CDR3 protein: CASSEVGLGVETQYF. Written as DNA, the CDR3 is TGTGCCAGCAGTGAAGTTGGACTAGGGGTTGAGACCCAGTACTTC. V is TRBV6-1 and J is TRBJ2-5, with 7 bases matching TRBD2. Germline-derived CDR1 and CDR2 are MNHNS and SASEGT. The CDR3 consists of 15 residues. V lost 1 base and J lost 5; bases outside the gene matches: 7.